This T cell receptor beta chain was retrieved from a study of cytomegalovirus exposure and HLA in healthy donors. Study-level points and caveats: Clonal expansion was found to be greater in HLA-associated TCR beta chains than in equally common others in a later analysis.

Amplification used 60 Vbeta primers and 13 Jbeta primers. The method was immunoSEQ multiplex PCR; TCRdb's version includes in-frame clones alone and lacks a portion of them. The clone table shows about 67,000 clones, with the ten largest holding more than 15%. On this clone itself: Its antigen is unidentified.

V was clipped by 6 bases and J by 6 bases; unmatched bases: 4. The CDR3 has 12 residues. Germline V lookup: CDR1 MNHNS, CDR2 SASEGT. Sequenced material: PBMCs. The chain links TRBV6-1 to TRBJ1-1; TRBD1 aligns across 7 bases. The source is a boy aged 10-17 years in good health and CMV-seronegative. The CDR3 protein is CASRWTGAEAFF. The CDR3 DNA follows: TGTGCCAGCAGATGGACAGGAGCTGAAGCTTTCTTT.